This T cell receptor (beta chain) was sequenced for a study of shared clonotypes between healthy human individuals. Overall study findings and caveats: Naive subsets generally exceeded memory subsets in estimated richness. Clonotype sharing across donors was expected to vary with sequencing depth.

The CDR3 is made up of 18 amino acids. Losses at the gene ends were 4 bases for V and 1 base for J; bases not matched to a gene: 16. From germline, CDR1 is SGHDT and CDR2 YYEEEE. The donor cohort consisted entirely of Caucasian adults residing in Nashville, Tennessee. For this clone: The antigen is undetermined.

Data came from immunoSEQ multiplex PCR; TCRdb stores just in-frame clones and leaves some out. The sample holds more than 1 million clones, about 80% seen once. The chain recombines TRBV5-6 with TRBJ1-1; 7 nucleotides match TRBD1. The TCR originated in a young man in good health. Some clones in this sample may be carry-over from other donors' samples. Sequenced sample: memory CD4+ T cells from PBMCs. Subset described: CD45RA-negative fraction. CDR3 region: CASSTTTGWHTSNTEAFF. The CDR3 DNA reads as TGTGCCAGCAGCACCACGACAGGGTGGCACACCTCGAACACTGAAGCTTTCTTT.